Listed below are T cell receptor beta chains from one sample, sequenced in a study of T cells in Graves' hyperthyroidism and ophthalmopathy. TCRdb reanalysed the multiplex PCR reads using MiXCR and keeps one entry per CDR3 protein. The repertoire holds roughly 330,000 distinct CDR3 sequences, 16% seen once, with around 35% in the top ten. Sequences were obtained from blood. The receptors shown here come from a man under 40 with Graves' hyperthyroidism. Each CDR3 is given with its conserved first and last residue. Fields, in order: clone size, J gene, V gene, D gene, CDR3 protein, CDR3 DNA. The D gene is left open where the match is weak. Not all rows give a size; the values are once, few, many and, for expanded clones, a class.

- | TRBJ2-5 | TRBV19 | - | CASNRGGIHQETQYF | TGTGCCAGTAACAGGGGCGGGATTCACCAAGAGACCCAGTACTTC
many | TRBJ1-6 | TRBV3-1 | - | CASSQDRQGNSPLHF | TGTGCCAGCAGCCAAGACCGGCAGGGGAATTCACCCCTCCACTTT
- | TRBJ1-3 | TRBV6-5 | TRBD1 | CASSYIGTGSGVGNTIYF | TGTGCCAGCAGTTATATCGGGACAGGGTCCGGGGTTGGAAACACCATATATTTT
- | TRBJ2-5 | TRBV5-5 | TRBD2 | CASSLGLAGFETQYF | TGTGCCAGCAGCTTAGGACTAGCGGGATTTGAGACCCAGTACTTC
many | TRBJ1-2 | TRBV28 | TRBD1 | CASRRTGRPNYGYTF | TGTGCCAGCAGGAGGACAGGACGACCTAACTATGGCTACACCTTC
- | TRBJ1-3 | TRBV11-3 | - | CASSGGRVSGNTIYF | TGTGCCAGCAGCGGGGGACGTGTCTCTGGAAACACCATATATTTT
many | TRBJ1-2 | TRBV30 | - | CAWRENGYTF | TGTGCCTGGAGGGAAAATGGCTACACCTTC
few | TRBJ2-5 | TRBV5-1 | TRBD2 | CASSFNGRSQETQYF | TGCGCCAGCAGCTTTAACGGGAGGAGCCAAGAGACCCAGTACTTC
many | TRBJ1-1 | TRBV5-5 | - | CASSFRLGDTEAFF | TGTGCCAGCAGCTTCCGACTTGGGGACACTGAAGCTTTCTTT
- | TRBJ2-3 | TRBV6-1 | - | CASGGTGSPDTQYF | TGTGCCAGCGGAGGGACCGGGTCCCCAGATACGCAGTATTTT
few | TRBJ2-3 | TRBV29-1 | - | CSVGARFTDTQYF | TGCAGCGTTGGGGCCCGATTCACAGATACGCAGTATTTT
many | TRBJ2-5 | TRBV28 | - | CASSYRETQYF | TGTGCCAGCAGTTACAGGGAGACCCAGTACTTC
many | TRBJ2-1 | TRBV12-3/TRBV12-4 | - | CASSLGSNEQFF | TGTGCCAGCAGTTTAGGTAGCAATGAGCAGTTCTTC
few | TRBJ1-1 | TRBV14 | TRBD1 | CASSSQTGFEAFF | TGTGCCAGCAGCTCACAGACAGGGTTTGAAGCTTTCTTT
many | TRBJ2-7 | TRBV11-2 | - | CASSLDLVTGEQYF | TGTGCCAGCAGCTTAGATTTGGTCACTGGGGAGCAGTACTTC
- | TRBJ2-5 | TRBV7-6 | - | CASSLFAGETQYF | TGTGCCAGCAGCTTATTTGCGGGAGAGACCCAGTACTTC
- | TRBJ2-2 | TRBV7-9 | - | CASSPSGHGELFF | TGTGCCAGCAGCCCCAGTGGACACGGGGAGCTGTTTTTT
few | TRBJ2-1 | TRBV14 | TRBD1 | CASSRDVGQGNNEQFF | TGTGCCAGCAGTCGAGACGTGGGACAGGGCAACAATGAGCAGTTCTTC
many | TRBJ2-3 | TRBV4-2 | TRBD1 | CASSQTGASTDTQYF | TGTGCCAGCAGCCAGACAGGGGCTAGCACAGATACGCAGTATTTT
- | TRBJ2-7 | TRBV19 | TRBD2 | CASQEAGGYEQYF | TGTGCCAGTCAAGAAGCGGGAGGCTACGAGCAGTACTTC
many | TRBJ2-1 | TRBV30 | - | CAWSVIGPDNEQFF | TGTGCCTGGAGTGTCATTGGACCCGACAATGAGCAGTTCTTC
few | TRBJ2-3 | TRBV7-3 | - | CASSRRGTDTQYF | TGTGCCAGCAGCCGCCGGGGCACAGATACGCAGTATTTT
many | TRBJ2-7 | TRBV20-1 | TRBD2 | CSAATSGRVEQYF | TGCAGTGCTGCGACTAGCGGGAGGGTTGAGCAGTACTTC
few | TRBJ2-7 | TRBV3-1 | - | CASSQESGWKQYF | TGTGCCAGCAGCCAAGAATCGGGATGGAAGCAGTACTTC
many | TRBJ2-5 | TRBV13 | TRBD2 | CASSMGLGEGETQYF | TGTGCCAGCAGCATGGGGCTAGGGGAGGGGGAGACCCAGTACTTC
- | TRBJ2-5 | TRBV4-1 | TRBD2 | CASSQDHPTSGQETQYF | TGCGCCAGCAGCCAAGATCATCCGACTAGCGGGCAAGAGACCCAGTACTTC
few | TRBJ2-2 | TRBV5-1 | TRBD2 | CASSPVLSGTNTGELFF | TGCGCCAGCAGCCCCGTTCTTAGCGGGACGAACACCGGGGAGCTGTTTTTT
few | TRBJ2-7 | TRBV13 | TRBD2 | CASSSIAGGNTEQYF | TGTGCCAGCAGCTCCATAGCGGGAGGAAATACCGAGCAGTACTTC
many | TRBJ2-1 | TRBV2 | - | CASKPGNSYNEQFF | TGTGCCAGCAAACCTGGGAACTCCTACAATGAGCAGTTCTTC
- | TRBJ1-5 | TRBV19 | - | CASSPRLGQSSNQPQHF | TGTGCCAGTAGTCCTCGGTTGGGGCAGAGTAGCAATCAGCCCCAGCATTTT
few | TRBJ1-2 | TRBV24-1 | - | CATSDGTGQSYGYTF | TGTGCCACCAGTGACGGCACCGGTCAATCCTATGGCTACACCTTC
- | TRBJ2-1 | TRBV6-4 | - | CASSDARNEQFF | TGTGCCAGCAGTGACGCACGCAATGAGCAGTTCTTC
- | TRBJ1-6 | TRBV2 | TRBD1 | CASMKSGGVNSPLHF | TGTGCCAGCATGAAGTCAGGGGGGGTCAATTCACCCCTCCACTTT
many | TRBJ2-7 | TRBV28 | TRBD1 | CASSFRTGTDSYEQYF | TGTGCCAGCAGTTTTCGAACCGGGACAGACTCCTACGAGCAGTACTTC
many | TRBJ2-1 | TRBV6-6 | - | CASSYEDEQFF | TGTGCCAGCAGTTACGAAGATGAGCAGTTCTTC
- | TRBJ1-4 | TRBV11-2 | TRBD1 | CASSFPGQLNEKLFF | TGTGCCAGCAGTTTCCCGGGACAGCTTAATGAAAAACTGTTTTTT
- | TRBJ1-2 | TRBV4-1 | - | CASSQPWTVPNYGYTF | TGCGCCAGCAGCCAGCCCTGGACAGTCCCTAACTATGGCTACACCTTC
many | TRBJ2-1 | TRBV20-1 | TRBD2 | CSARVAGGPGYNEQFF | TGCAGTGCTAGAGTAGCGGGAGGGCCCGGGTACAATGAGCAGTTCTTC
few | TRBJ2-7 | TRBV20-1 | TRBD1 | CSASNQGQGKGEQYF | TGCAGTGCTAGTAATCAGGGACAGGGGAAGGGCGAGCAGTACTTC
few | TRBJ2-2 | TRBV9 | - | CASSPRGDRDTGELFF | TGTGCCAGCAGCCCAAGGGGGGATAGGGACACCGGGGAGCTGTTTTTT
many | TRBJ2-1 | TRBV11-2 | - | CASSTPFPGKQFF | TGTGCCAGCAGCACGCCCTTTCCGGGAAAGCAGTTCTTC
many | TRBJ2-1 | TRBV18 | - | CASSHNSNEQFF | TGTGCCAGCTCCCATAACAGTAATGAGCAGTTCTTC
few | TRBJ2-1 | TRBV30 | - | CAWSVQAGNGQFF | TGTGCCTGGAGTGTACAGGCCGGCAATGGGCAGTTCTTC
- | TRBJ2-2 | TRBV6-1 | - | CASRLLATNTGKLFF | TGTGCCAGCAGGCTCCTTGCCACGAACACCGGGAAGCTGTTTTTT
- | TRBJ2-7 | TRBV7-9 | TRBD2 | CASGRGVDEQYF | TGTGCCAGCGGCCGGGGGGTGGACGAGCAGTACTTC